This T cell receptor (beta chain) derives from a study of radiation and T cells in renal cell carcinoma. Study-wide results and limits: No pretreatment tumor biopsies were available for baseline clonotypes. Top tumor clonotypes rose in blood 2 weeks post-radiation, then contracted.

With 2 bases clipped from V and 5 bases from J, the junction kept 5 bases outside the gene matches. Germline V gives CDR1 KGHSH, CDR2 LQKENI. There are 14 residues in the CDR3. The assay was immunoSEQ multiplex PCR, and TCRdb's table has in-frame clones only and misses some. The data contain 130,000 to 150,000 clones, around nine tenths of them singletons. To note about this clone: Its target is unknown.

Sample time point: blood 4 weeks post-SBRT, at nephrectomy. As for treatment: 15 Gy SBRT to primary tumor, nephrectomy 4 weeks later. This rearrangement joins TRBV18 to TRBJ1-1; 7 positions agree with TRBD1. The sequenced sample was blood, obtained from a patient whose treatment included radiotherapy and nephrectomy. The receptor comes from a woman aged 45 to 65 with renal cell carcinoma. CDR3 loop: CASSPSRGGTEAFF. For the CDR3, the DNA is TGTGCCAGCTCACCATCCAGGGGGGGTACTGAAGCTTTCTTT.